This T cell receptor (beta chain) originates from a study of blood T cell repertoires in COVID-19. Overall study: Spain, Italy and the United States supplied samples that represented acute and convalescent COVID-19. The cDNA or gDNA used as material had been derived from T cells, B-cell-depleted T cells, or PBMCs.

Germline-derived CDR1 and CDR2 are SEHNR and FQNEAQ (reference sequence). The CDR3 has 16 amino acids. V was shortened by 5 bases and J by 5 bases, with 21 bases between the two germline ends. Adults between roughly 18 and 90 years of age took part from 24 US areas. Participants' own reports of clinical history determined their cohort assignment. Using immunoSEQ multiplex PCR, the repertoire was profiled, and TCRdb retains in-frame clones only, with some absent. The repertoire consists of 300,000 or so clones, with over 85% occurring once and the leading ten covering around 2.7%. The rearrangement links TRBV7-9 to TRBJ1-1; TRBD1 is a possible D gene (5 bases). This TCR came from a man in his 60s who had recovered from COVID-19. Sequenced: PBMCs or T cells enriched from blood (not recorded which). The CDR3 DNA sequence: TGTGCCAGCAGCGCGACTTTGGGACCCGGGGGGACTGAAGCTTTCTTT. It is translated as CASSATLGPGGTEAFF. Full variable domain (remainder filled in from reference TRBV7-9 and TRBJ1-1): DTGVSQNPRHKITKRGQNVTFRCDPISEHNRLYWYRQTLGQGPEFLTYFQNEAQLEKSRLLSDRFSAERPKGSFSTLEIQRTEQGDSAMYLCASSATLGPGGTEAFFGQGTRLTVV.